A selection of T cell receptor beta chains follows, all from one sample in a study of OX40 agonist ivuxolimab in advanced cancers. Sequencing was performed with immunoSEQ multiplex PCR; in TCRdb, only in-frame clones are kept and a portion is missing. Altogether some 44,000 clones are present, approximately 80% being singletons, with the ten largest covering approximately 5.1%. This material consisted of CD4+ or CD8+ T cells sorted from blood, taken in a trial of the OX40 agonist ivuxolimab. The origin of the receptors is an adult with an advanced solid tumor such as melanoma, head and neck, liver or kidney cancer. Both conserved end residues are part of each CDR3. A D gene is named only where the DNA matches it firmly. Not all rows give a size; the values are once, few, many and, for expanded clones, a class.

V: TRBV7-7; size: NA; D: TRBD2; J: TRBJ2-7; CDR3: CASSLGSGSNEQYF; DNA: TGTGCTAGCAGCTTGGGAAGCGGGAGCAACGAGCAGTACTTC
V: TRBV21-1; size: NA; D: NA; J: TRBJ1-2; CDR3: CASSPGAGLHYGYTF; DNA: TGTGCCAGCAGTCCCGGGGCAGGGCTCCACTATGGCTACACCTTC
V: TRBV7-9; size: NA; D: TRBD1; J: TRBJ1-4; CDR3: CASSSGQGMGEKLFF; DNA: TGTGCCAGCAGCTCGGGACAGGGGATGGGAGAAAAACTGTTTTTT
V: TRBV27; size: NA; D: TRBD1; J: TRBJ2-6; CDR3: CASSRDRGDAGANVLTF; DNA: TGTGCCAGCAGTAGAGACAGGGGGGATGCCGGGGCCAACGTCCTGACTTTC
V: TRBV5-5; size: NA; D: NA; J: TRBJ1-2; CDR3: CASSPDRNYGYTF; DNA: TGTGCCAGCAGCCCCGACAGAAACTATGGCTACACCTTC
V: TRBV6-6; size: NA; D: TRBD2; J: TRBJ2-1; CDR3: CASTLSGSKQFF; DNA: TGTGCCAGCACCTTAAGCGGGAGCAAGCAGTTCTTC
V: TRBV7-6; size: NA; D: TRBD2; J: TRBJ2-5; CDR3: CASSPEGLAGFETQYF; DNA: TGTGCCAGCAGCCCCGAAGGACTAGCGGGTTTCGAGACCCAGTACTTC
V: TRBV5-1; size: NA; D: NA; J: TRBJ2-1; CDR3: CASSSDGLLEQFF; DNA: TGCGCCAGCAGCTCGGACGGATTACTTGAGCAGTTCTTC
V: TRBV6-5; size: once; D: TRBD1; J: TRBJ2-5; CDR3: CASSYGQGRRETQYF; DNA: TGTGCCAGCAGTTACGGACAGGGACGCCGAGAGACCCAGTACTTC
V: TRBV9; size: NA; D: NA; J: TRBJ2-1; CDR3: CASSERGSPDPRNEQFF; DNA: TGTGCCAGCAGCGAGAGGGGCAGTCCTGACCCACGCAATGAGCAGTTCTTC
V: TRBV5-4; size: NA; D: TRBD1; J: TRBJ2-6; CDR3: CASSLLGQGSGANVLTF; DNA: TGTGCCAGCAGCTTGCTGGGACAGGGCTCTGGGGCCAACGTCCTGACTTTC
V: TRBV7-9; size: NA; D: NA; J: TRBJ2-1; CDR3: CASFRSGRTYNEQFF; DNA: TGTGCCAGCTTCCGTTCCGGTCGGACCTACAATGAGCAGTTCTTC
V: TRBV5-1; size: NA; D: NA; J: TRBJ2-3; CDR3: CASSPEGYAQYF; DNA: TGCGCCAGCAGCCCGGAGGGATATGCGCAGTATTTT
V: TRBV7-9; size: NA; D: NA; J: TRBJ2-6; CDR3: CASSFPGANVLTF; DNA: TGTGCCAGCAGCTTTCCTGGGGCCAACGTCCTGACTTTC
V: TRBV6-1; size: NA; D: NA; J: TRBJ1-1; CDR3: CATRTGKAFF; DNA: TGTGCCACCAGGACGGGAAAAGCTTTCTTT
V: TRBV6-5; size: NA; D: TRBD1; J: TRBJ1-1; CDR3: CASSPRTGEAFF; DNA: TGTGCCAGCAGCCCAAGGACAGGGGAAGCTTTCTTT
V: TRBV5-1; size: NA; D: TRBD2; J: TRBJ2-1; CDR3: CASSPTLTSGRAEQFF; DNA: TGCGCCAGCAGCCCCACCCTCACTAGCGGGAGAGCTGAGCAGTTCTTC
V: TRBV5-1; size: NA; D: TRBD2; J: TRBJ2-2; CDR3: CASSLALRGAGELFF; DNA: TGCGCCAGCAGCTTGGCCCTACGGGGGGCCGGGGAGCTGTTTTTT
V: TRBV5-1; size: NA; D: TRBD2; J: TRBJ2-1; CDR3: CASTLIAGNYNEQFF; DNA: TGCGCCAGCACCCTAATAGCGGGAAACTACAATGAGCAGTTCTTC
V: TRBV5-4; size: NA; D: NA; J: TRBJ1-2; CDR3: CASSSDRFNYGYTF; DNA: TGTGCCAGCAGCTCCGACAGGTTTAACTATGGCTACACCTTC
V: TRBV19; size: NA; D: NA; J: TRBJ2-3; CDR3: CASSMGQYFDTQYF; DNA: TGTGCCAGTAGTATGGGTCAGTACTTCGATACGCAGTATTTT
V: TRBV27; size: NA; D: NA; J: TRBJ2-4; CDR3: CASSPYSSEATKNIQYF; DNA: TGTGCCAGCAGCCCTTATAGTTCGGAGGCAACCAAAAACATTCAGTACTTC
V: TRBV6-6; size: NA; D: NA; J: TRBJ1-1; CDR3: CASSYGTRRTEAFF; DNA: TGTGCCAGCAGTTACGGGACCCGACGGACTGAAGCTTTCTTT
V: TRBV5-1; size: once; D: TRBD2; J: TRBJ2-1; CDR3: CASSLGLAGGRFNEQFF; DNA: TGCGCCAGCAGCTTGGGACTAGCGGGAGGGCGGTTCAATGAGCAGTTCTTC
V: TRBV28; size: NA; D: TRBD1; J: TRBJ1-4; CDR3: CASSSGTGYEKLFF; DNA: TGTGCCAGCAGTTCCGGGACAGGGTACGAAAAACTGTTTTTT
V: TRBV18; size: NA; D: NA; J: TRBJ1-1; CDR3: CASSPPSTVTEAFF; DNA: TGTGCCAGCTCACCACCGTCGACAGTCACTGAAGCTTTCTTT
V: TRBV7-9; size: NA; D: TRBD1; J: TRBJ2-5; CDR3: CASSTGQGGLETQYF; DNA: TGTGCCAGCAGCACCGGACAGGGTGGGTTGGAGACCCAGTACTTC
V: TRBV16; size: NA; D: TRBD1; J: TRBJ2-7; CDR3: CASDDRGLRVYEQYF; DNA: TGTGCCAGTGATGACAGGGGTTTGAGAGTTTACGAGCAGTACTTC
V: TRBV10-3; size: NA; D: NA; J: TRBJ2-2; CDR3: CAIRASGTGELFF; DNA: TGTGCCATCAGGGCGAGTGGAACCGGGGAGCTGTTTTTT
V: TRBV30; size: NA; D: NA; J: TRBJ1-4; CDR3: CAWSVLLGGEKLFF; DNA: TGTGCCTGGAGTGTACTTTTGGGGGGAGAAAAACTGTTTTTT
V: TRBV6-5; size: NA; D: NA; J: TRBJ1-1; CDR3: CASSGRGTEAFF; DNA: TGTGCCAGCAGTGGAAGGGGCACTGAAGCTTTCTTT
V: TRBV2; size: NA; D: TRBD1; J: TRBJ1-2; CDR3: CASREQGAGGYTF; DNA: TGTGCCAGCAGAGAACAGGGGGCGGGTGGCTACACCTTC
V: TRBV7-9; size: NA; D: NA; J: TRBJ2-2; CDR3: CASAIRDKTRANTGELFF; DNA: TGTGCCTCCGCGATCCGGGACAAGACCCGCGCGAACACCGGGGAGCTGTTTTTT
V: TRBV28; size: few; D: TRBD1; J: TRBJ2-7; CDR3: CASSFHLGQTYEQYF; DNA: TGTGCCAGCAGTTTCCACCTGGGACAGACCTACGAGCAGTACTTC
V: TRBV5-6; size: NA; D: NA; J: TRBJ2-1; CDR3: CASSLGLAYNEQFF; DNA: TGTGCCAGCAGCTTAGGACTGGCCTACAATGAGCAGTTCTTC
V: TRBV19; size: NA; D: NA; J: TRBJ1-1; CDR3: CASSMWRKAFF; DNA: TGTGCCAGTAGTATGTGGAGAAAAGCTTTCTTT
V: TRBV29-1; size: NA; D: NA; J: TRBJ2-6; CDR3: CSAGSSGANVLTF; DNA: TGCAGCGCCGGGTCGTCTGGGGCCAACGTCCTGACTTTC
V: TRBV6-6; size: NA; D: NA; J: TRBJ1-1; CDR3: CASSYVGQVPQGAFF; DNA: TGTGCCAGCAGTTACGTTGGTCAGGTTCCTCAGGGAGCTTTCTTT
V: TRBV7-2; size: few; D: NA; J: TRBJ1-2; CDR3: CASSPGTGISNGYTF; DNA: TGTGCCAGCAGCCCGGGAACAGGGATCTCTAATGGCTACACCTTC
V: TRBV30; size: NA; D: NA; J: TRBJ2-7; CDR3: CAWSVPPIYEQYF; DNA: TGTGCCTGGAGTGTACCTCCAATCTACGAGCAGTACTTC
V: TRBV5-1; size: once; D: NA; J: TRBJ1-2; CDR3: CASSFGGTGYGYTF; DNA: TGCGCCAGCAGCTTTGGAGGGACCGGCTATGGCTACACCTTC
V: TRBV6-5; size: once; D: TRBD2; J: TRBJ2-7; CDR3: CASRLGLAGEQYF; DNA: TGTGCCAGCAGACTGGGACTAGCGGGAGAGCAGTACTTC
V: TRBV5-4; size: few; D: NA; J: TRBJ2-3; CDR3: CASSPGLGTDTQYF; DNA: TGTGCCAGCAGCCCGGGACTCGGCACAGATACGCAGTATTTT
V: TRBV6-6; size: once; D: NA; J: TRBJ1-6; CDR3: CASSYSRTDSSPLHF; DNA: TGTGCCAGCAGTTACTCCCGCACGGACAGCTCACCCCTCCACTTT
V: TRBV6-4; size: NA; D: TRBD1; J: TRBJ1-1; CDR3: CASRQGAEAFF; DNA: TGTGCCAGCAGGCAGGGGGCTGAAGCTTTCTTT
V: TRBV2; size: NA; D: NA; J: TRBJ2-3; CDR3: CASSEGDLTDTQYF; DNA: TGTGCCAGCAGTGAAGGCGACCTCACAGATACGCAGTATTTT
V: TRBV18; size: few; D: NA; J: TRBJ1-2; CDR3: CASSPQGTDYGYTF; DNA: TGTGCCAGCTCACCACAGGGTACGGACTATGGCTACACCTTC
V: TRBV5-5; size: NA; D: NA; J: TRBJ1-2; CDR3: CASRPHGGLDWGYTF; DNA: TGTGCCAGCAGACCACACGGGGGCCTCGACTGGGGCTACACCTTC
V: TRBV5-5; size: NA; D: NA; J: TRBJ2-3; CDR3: CASSLESIRVADTQYF; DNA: TGTGCCAGCAGCTTGGAAAGTATCAGGGTGGCAGATACGCAGTATTTT
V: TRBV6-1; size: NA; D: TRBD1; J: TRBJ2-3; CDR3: CASSATGGTDTQYF; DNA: TGTGCCAGCAGTGCCACAGGGGGCACAGATACGCAGTATTTT